Reported below is one TCR beta chain. The data were obtained in a study of blood T cell repertoires in COVID-19. Generated by immunoSEQ multiplex PCR, the TCRdb table keeps only in-frame clones and is missing some. The sample lists roughly 75,000 clones, around 80% occurring once. The V gene's germline CDR1 is MNHEY and CDR2 SMNVEV (reference sequence). This CDR3 spans 16 amino acids. V was clipped by 9 bases and J by 3 bases; unmatched bases: 12. The source of this sequence is a man between 45 and 60 years old with COVID-19, enrolled during active disease. Specimen: peripheral blood. The V and J genes are TRBV27 and TRBJ2-3, with 10 bases matching TRBD1. The chain's CDR3 is CARSARGTGVTDTQYF. CDR3 bases: TGTGCCAGAAGTGCACGCGGGACAGGGGTTACAGATACGCAGTATTTT.